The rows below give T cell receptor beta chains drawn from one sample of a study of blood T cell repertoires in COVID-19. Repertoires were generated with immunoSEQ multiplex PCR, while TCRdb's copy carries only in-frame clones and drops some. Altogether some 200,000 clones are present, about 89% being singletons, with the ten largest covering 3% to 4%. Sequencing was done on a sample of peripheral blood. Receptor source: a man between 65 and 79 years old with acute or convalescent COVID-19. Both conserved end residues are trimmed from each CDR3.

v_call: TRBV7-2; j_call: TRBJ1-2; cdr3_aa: ASSLGGPYGYT
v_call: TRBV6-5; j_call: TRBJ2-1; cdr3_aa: ASSSQGRGYNEQF
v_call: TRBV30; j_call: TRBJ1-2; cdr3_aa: AWRFPGSANYGYT
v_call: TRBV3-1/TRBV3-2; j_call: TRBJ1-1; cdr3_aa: ASSQRRNTEAF
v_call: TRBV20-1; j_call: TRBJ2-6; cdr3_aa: SASRDSGANVLT
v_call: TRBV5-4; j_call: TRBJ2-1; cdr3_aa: ASSLLGARGI
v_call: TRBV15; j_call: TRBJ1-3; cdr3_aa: ATSVGGSGNTIY
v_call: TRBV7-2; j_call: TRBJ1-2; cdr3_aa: ASSARAGEVYGYT
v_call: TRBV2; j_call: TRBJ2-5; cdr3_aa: ASSLLAIGTQY
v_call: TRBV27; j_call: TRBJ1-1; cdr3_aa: ASSIQGLNTEAF
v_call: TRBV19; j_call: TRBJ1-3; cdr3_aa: ASSIVPGNTIY
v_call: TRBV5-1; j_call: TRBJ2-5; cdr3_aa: ASSRQGQETQY
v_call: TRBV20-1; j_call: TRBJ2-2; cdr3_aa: SASQKRELF
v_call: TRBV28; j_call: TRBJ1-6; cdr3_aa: ASGGQPNSPLH
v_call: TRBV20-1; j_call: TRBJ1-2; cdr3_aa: SAGTDYGYT
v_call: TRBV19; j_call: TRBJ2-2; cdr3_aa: ASSIGQGGTGELF
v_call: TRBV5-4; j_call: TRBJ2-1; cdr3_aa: ASSFPQSYNEQF
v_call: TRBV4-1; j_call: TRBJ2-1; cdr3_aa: ASSQVTSGSLYNEQF
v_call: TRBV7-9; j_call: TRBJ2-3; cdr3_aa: ASSLGRGGITTDTQY
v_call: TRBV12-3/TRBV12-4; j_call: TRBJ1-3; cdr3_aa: ASSFSSGNTIY
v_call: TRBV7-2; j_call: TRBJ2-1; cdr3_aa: ASSSLPGFYNEQF
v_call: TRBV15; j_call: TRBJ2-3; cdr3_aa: ATSRDFSGDTQY
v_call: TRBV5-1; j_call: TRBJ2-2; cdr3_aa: ASSLPDRGNTGELF
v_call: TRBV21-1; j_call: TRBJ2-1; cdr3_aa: ASSTVGQDSSYNEQF
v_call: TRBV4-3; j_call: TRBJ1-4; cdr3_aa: ASSRRRQTNEKLF
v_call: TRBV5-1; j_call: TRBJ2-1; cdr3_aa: ASSMGANYNEQF
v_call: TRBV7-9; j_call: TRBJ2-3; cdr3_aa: ASSPEGHTDTQY
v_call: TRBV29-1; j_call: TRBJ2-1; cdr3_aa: SVTTETRYNEQF
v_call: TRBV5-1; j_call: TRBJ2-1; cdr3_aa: ASMPGGSYNEQF
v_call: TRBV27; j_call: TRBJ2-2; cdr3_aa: ACKRLDTGELF
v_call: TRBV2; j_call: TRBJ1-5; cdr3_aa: ASSVDRDGPQH
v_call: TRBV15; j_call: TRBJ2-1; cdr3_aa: ATRALQGNEQF
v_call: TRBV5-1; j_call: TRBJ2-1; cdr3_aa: ASSLGQGFNEQF
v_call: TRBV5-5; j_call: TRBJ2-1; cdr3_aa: ASTRDRWGFTYNEQF
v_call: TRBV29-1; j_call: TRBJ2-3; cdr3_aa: SVVWAGGPPDTQY
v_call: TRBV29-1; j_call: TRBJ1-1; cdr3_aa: SVDFGGATEAF
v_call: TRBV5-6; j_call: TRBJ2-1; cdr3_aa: ASTLIGAGRYNEQF
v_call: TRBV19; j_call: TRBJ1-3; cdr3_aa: ASSIDGSGNTIY
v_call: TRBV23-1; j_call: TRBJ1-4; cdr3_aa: ASSQSGVGTNEKLF
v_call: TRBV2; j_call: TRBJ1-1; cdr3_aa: ASRVGPSEAF
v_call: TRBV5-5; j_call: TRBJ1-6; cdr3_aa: ASGTANSPLH
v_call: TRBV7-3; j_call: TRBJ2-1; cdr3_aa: ASSLVGLASSSYNEQF
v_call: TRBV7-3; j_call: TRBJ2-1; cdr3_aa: ASSLTSGRSNEQF
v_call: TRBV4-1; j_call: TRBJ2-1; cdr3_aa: ASSQERTSGPLEQF